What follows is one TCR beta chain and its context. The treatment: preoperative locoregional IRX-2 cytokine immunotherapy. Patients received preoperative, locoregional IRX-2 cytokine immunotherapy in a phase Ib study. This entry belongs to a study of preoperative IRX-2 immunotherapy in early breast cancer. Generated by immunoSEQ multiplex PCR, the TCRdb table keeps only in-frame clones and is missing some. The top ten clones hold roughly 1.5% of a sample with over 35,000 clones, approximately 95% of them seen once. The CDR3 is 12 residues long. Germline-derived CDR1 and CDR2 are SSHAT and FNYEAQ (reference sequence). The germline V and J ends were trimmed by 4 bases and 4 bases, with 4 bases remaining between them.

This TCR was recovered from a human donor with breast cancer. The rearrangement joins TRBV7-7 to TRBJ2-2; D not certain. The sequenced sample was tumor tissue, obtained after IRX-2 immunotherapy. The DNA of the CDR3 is TGTGCCAGCAGCTATGGCACCGGGGAGCTGTTTTTT. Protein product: CASSYGTGELFF.